This T cell receptor beta chain derives from a study of cytomegalovirus exposure and HLA in healthy donors. To note about this clone: Its antigen is not identified.

The PCR was carried out with 60 Vbeta primers and 13 Jbeta primers. Profiled with immunoSEQ multiplex PCR; TCRdb holds only in-frame clones, not every one. Of more than 100,000 clones listed, 75% to 80% are singletons. Study-wide findings and caveats: Later analysis associated a missense DCLRE1C variant with TCR beta V- and J-gene trimming. Analyzed later, most CMV-associated TCR beta chains appeared HLA-restricted.

Specimen: PBMCs. The TCR originated in a woman aged 30 to 39 in good health and CMV-seropositive.

The chain's CDR3 is CASSPANSGGNEQYF. CDR3 nucleotide sequence: TGCGCCAGCAGCCCGGCGAATAGCGGGGGTAACGAGCAGTACTTC. The V call is TRBV5-1, the J call TRBJ2-7, with 9 bases aligning to TRBD2. With V trimmed by 4 bases and J by 5 bases, 10 bases remained unmatched. The CDR3 is 15 residues long. CDR1 and CDR2 from the germline V gene are SGHRS and YFSETQ.